These 19 T cell receptor beta chains were sequenced from one sample in a study of CXCR3-negative and CXCR3-positive naive CD8 T cells. All TRB cDNA libraries came from 5' RACE performed with UMI labels. Reanalyzing the 5' RACE reads, TCRdb keeps one entry per CDR3 protein, without DNA. This listing includes 85,000 to 130,000 distinct CDR3 sequences. Study observations and caveats: Relative to CXCR3-negative naive cells, CXCR3-positive naive cells had more hydrophobic TRB CDR3s.

Antigens of these TCRs are unknown. Sequenced input: naive CXCR3+ CD8+ T cells from blood. The subset: CD45RO-CCR7+CD27+CD95- naive CD8+ T cells expressing CXCR3 (TNR3+). Source of these receptors: a human donor in good health. Some clones in this sample may be carry-over from other donors' samples.

This chain joins TRBV20-1 and TRBJ2-2. Germline CDR1 and CDR2: DFQATT and SNEGSKA (reference sequence). The CDR3 contains 13 residues. CDR3 amino acids: CSAREAFGGELFF.

The chain uses TRBV4-3 and TRBJ2-1; TCRdb gives TRBD2 as the D gene, but with no DNA this cannot be confirmed. Per germline, CDR1 LGHNA and CDR2 YSLEER. This CDR3 has 16 residues. The CDR3 reads CASSHTLAGFWNEQFF.

The chain recombines TRBV18 with TRBJ1-1; no DNA is available, so the TRBD1 call from TCRdb remains unchecked. The CDR3 runs 14 residues. Germline assignment: CDR1 KGHSH and CDR2 LQKENI. The CDR3: CASSPLEGATEAFF.

This chain connects TRBV12-3 or TRBV12-4 to TRBJ2-1. The CDR3 is 14 amino acids. The CDR3: CASSLIYAHNEQFF.

This chain connects TRBV29-1 to TRBJ2-5; no DNA is available, so the TRBD2 call from TCRdb remains unchecked. The CDR3 runs to 15 residues. Germline V gene lookup returns CDR1 SQVTM and CDR2 ANQGSEA. CDR3 sequence reads: CSGWTSGGPQETQYF.

This chain joins TRBV6-5 and TRBJ2-7. Germline CDR1 MNHEY, CDR2 SVGAGI. The CDR3 runs 14 residues. The CDR3 spells CASSYGQEGYEQYF.

The chain is built from TRBV11-3 and TRBJ1-2; TCRdb selects TRBD1, and the lack of DNA leaves this call unchecked. CDR3 length: 15 residues. The V gene's germline CDR1 is SGHNT and CDR2 YENEEA. This chain's CDR3 is CASSLRDRDFYGYTF. The full variable domain, its missing parts supplied by reference TRBV11-3 and TRBJ1-2, is EAGVVQSPRYKIIEKKQPVAFWCNPISGHNTLYWYLQNLGQGPELLIRYENEEAVDDSQLPKDRFSAERLKGVDSTLKIQPAELGDSAVYLCASSLRDRDFYGYTFGSGTRLTVV.

The V gene is TRBV18, the J gene TRBJ2-3; TCRdb picks TRBD2, but there is no DNA to check that call. The CDR3 contains 18 residues. From germline, CDR1 is KGHSH and CDR2 LQKENI. CDR3 residues: CASSLPRGSGGVEDTQYF.

The rearrangement links TRBV13 to TRBJ2-5; TCRdb outputs TRBD1, but without DNA this stays unchecked. This CDR3 is 14 amino acids long. Germline V gene sequence: CDR1 PRHDT, CDR2 FYEKMQ (reference sequence). The CDR3 sequence is CASSSGSVQETQYF.

The chain links TRBV7-9 to TRBJ2-1; TCRdb gives TRBD1 as the D gene, but with no DNA this cannot be confirmed. Per germline, CDR1 SEHNR and CDR2 FQNEAQ (reference sequence). The CDR3 spans 15 residues. The CDR3 spells CASSLALVGGSEQFF.

The chain recombines TRBV9 with TRBJ2-7. This CDR3 is 17 amino acids long. From germline, CDR1 is SGDLS and CDR2 YYNGEE. CDR3: CASCVGLAELIPYEQYF.

The rearrangement joins TRBV20-1 to TRBJ2-7. The CDR3 is made up of 13 amino acids. CDR1 and CDR2 (germline): DFQATT, SNEGSKA (reference sequence). CDR3 sequence: CSARPQVSYEQYF.

The V gene is TRBV12-3 or TRBV12-4, the J gene TRBJ2-2. The CDR3 loop spans 12 amino acids. CDR3: CASSWETGELFF.

The rearrangement links TRBV6-5 to TRBJ1-1; absent DNA, TCRdb's TRBD1 call cannot be checked. This CDR3 contains 15 residues. Looked up from germline, CDR1 is MNHEY and CDR2 is SVGAGI. The CDR3 is CASRSFMDSFKEAFF.

V usage is TRBV23-1 and J usage is TRBJ2-7. TRBV23-1 is annotated as an ORF whose role is uncertain. The CDR3 is 16 residues long. The CDR3 region is CASSRKPDEYSYEQYF.

The CDR3: CASSDTDTQYF. The V call is TRBV11-2, the J call TRBJ2-3. Germline CDR1 SGHAT, CDR2 FQNNGV. The CDR3 covers 11 residues.

The J gene is TRBJ2-3, the V gene TRBV6-6. Per germline, CDR1 MNHNY and CDR2 SVGAGI (reference sequence). This CDR3 has 13 amino acids. Here the CDR3 reads CASSLKSTDTQYF.

The CDR3 protein is CASSFSPGVGVNTEAFF. The chain carries TRBV5-1 and TRBJ1-1; TCRdb selects TRBD1, and the lack of DNA leaves this call unchecked. This CDR3 has 17 residues. Germline loops: CDR1 SGHRS, CDR2 YFSETQ. The complete variable domain, with remaining parts taken from reference TRBV5-1 and TRBJ1-1, reads KAGVTQTPRYLIKTRGQQVTLSCSPISGHRSVSWYQQTPGQGLQFLFEYFSETQRNKGNFPGRFSGRQFSNSRSEMNVSTLELGDSALYLCASSFSPGVGVNTEAFFGQGTRLTVV.

The chain employs TRBV6-2 or TRBV6-3 and TRBJ2-7; TCRdb indicates TRBD1, and absent DNA this call remains unverified. The CDR3 totals 13 residues. CDR1 is MNHEY, CDR2 SVGEGT, per germline. The CDR3 sequence: CASSRTGDNEQYF.